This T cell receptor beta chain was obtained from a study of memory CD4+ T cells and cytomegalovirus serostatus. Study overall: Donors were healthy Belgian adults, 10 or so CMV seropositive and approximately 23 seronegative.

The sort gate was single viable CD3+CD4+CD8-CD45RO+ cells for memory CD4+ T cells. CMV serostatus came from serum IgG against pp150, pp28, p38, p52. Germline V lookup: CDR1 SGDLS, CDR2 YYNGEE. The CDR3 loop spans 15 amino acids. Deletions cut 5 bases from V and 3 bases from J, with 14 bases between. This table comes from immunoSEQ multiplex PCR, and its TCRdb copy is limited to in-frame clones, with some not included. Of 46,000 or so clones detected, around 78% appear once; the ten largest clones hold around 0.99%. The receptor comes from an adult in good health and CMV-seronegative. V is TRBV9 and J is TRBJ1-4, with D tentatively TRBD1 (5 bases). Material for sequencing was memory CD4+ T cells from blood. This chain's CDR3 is CASSPEAGANEKLFF. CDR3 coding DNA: TGTGCCAGCAGTCCAGAGGCGGGGGCTAATGAAAAACTGTTTTTT.